What follows are 10 T cell receptor beta chains derived from one specimen sequenced in a study of T cell responses to AZD1222 COVID-19 vaccine. The method was immunoSEQ multiplex PCR; TCRdb's version includes in-frame clones alone and lacks a portion of them. Altogether hundreds of thousands of clones are present, about 92% being singletons, with the ten largest covering approximately 1%. Here the sequenced sample was peripheral blood, taken on day 0 of MenACWY control vaccination. These receptors all stem from an adult in good health.

CDR3 protein: CASSPRLAGGHTGELFF. The CDR3 coding sequence is TGTGCCAGCAGCCCCAGACTAGCGGGGGGACACACCGGGGAGCTGTTTTTT. This chain joins TRBV3-1 (or the pseudogene TRBV3-2) and TRBJ2-2; 13 nucleotides agree with TRBD2. The V gene's germline CDR1 is LGHDT and CDR2 YNNKEL (reference sequence). CDR3 size: 17 residues. After removal of 4 bases from V and 3 bases from J, the junction contained 5 bases not matched to a gene.

Only one count was recorded for this clone. The chain couples TRBV6-2 or TRBV6-3 to TRBJ2-3, with 10 bases fitting TRBD2. This CDR3 is 16 amino acids long. Per the germline V gene, CDR1 is MNHEY and CDR2 is SVGEGT. V trimming: 2 bases; J trimming: 0 bases; junction bases outside the gene matches: 2. CDR3 region: CASSYRAGGSTDTQYF. The CDR3 DNA sequence: TGTGCCAGCAGTTACCGAGCGGGGGGGAGCACAGATACGCAGTATTTT.

The gene calls are TRBV10-1 and TRBJ2-7; possible D gene TRBD2, 6 bases. V lost 4 bases and J 2 bases, leaving 12 bases between the germline ends. The CDR3 extends over 14 amino acids. The germline CDR1 and CDR2 sequences are WNHNN and SYGVQD (reference sequence). CDR3 DNA: TGCGCCAGCAGTGCGGGGGTCGGAACCTACGAGCAGTACTTC. Encoded protein: CASSAGVGTYEQYF.

The genes are TRBV9 and TRBJ1-6; tentative D call: TRBD1 (5 bases). The CDR3 consists of 12 residues. Germline-derived CDR1 and CDR2 are SGDLS and YYNGEE. V was cut by 4 bases and J by 7 bases, with 6 bases left in between. CDR3 protein: CASSNRNSPLHF. In DNA form, the CDR3 reads TGTGCCAGCAGCAACAGGAATTCACCCCTCCACTTT.

The chain uses TRBV5-8 and TRBJ2-2; D might be TRBD1 or TRBD2, each matching 5 bases. The CDR3 sequence is 13 residues long. V lost 6 bases, J lost 6 bases, and 12 bases lay in between. Looked up from germline, CDR1 is SGHTS and CDR2 is YDEGEE. The CDR3 DNA reads as TGTGCCAGCAACTTCCGGGACGCCGGGGAGCTGTTTTTT. Its translation is CASNFRDAGELFF. Filled out from reference TRBV5-8 and TRBJ2-2, the complete variable domain reads EAGVTQSPTHLIKTRGQQATLRCSPISGHTSVYWYQQALGLGLQFLLWYDEGEERNRGNFPPRFSGRQFPNYSSELNVNALELEDSALYLCASNFRDAGELFFGEGSRLTVL.

The gene calls are TRBV25-1 and TRBJ1-2; 9 nucleotides align to TRBD1. This CDR3 is built from 14 residues. The V gene end was trimmed by 4 bases and the J gene end by 7 bases; junction bases not matched to a gene: 7. The germline V gene has CDR1 MGHDK and CDR2 SYGVNS. The CDR3 DNA reads TGTGCCAGCAGTGGGACCGGGACAGGGAGTGGCTACACCTTC. Translating it yields CASSGTGTGSGYTF.

This clone was picked up a small number of times. The chain links TRBV4-3 to TRBJ1-2; 8 bases line up with TRBD1. Germline CDR1 and CDR2: LGHNA and YSLEER. Losses at the gene ends were 0 bases for V and 3 bases for J; bases not matched to a gene: 6. This CDR3 region has 16 residues. The DNA for the CDR3 is TGCGCCAGCAGCCAAGAGGGCCAGGGGGCGTACTATGGCTACACCTTC. This gives the protein CASSQEGQGAYYGYTF.

The J gene is TRBJ1-2, the V gene TRBV19; weak D call: TRBD1 (6 bases). Deletions cut 5 bases from V and 4 bases from J, with 14 bases between. From germline, CDR1 is LNHDA and CDR2 SQIVND (reference sequence). The CDR3 runs to 14 residues. The CDR3 sequence: CASSGGLTTYGYTF. The CDR3 coding sequence is TGTGCCAGTAGTGGGGGCCTTACAACCTATGGCTACACCTTC.

This clone was seen a single time. The chain recombines TRBV5-4 with TRBJ1-1; no reliable D call. Germline V gene sequence: CDR1 SGHNT, CDR2 YYREEE (reference sequence). The CDR3 covers 14 residues. Trimming cost V 5 bases and J 1 base, with 12 bases left between them. The CDR3 DNA reads as TGTGCCAGCAGATACACGCAATCGAACACTGAAGCTTTCTTT. Translation: CASRYTQSNTEAFF.

The chain couples TRBV5-4 to TRBJ2-1; D is uncertain. The CDR3 contains 11 residues. Trimming stripped 2 bases from V and 9 bases from J, with 6 bases between. Germline V lookup: CDR1 SGHNT, CDR2 YYREEE (reference sequence). CDR3 sequence reads: CASSFESEQFF. The CDR3 DNA follows: TGTGCCAGCAGCTTCGAAAGTGAGCAGTTCTTC.